Presented here are 12 T cell receptor beta chains from one specimen sequenced in a study of OX40 agonist ivuxolimab in advanced cancers. The library was prepared using the immunoSEQ multiplex PCR assay. The table comes from immuneACCESS by way of TCRdb, which keeps in-frame sequences with V and J called. Part of the clones is missing from these tables; in studies checked, under half for an unresolved V gene and the rest for unknown reasons. The sample table contains roughly 150,000 clones; only one count was recorded for 94% of them. Together, the top ten hold just over 0.3% of the sample. The sequenced sample was CD4+ or CD8+ T cells sorted from blood, obtained in a trial of the OX40 agonist ivuxolimab. The origin of the receptors is an adult with an advanced solid tumor such as melanoma, head and neck, liver or kidney cancer.

This sequence joins TRBV2 and TRBJ1-1, with TRBD1 matching 9 bases. Germline V gene data show CDR1 as SNHLY and CDR2 as FYNNEI. The CDR3 covers 14 residues. The V gene end was trimmed by 7 bases and the J gene end by 1 base; junction bases not matched to a gene: 4. CDR3 sequence: CASTGTGRNTEAFF. The CDR3 DNA reads TGTGCCAGCACTGGGACAGGGAGGAACACTGAAGCTTTCTTT.

This sequence joins TRBV5-5 and TRBJ1-1; maybe TRBD1 (5 bases). V gave up 4 bases and J gave up 0 bases, with 10 bases separating them. The CDR3 runs 14 residues. CDR1 and CDR2 (germline): SGHKS, YYEKEE (reference sequence). CDR3 loop: CASSTGTLNTEAFF. The CDR3 bases are TGTGCCAGCAGCACCGGGACCTTGAACACTGAAGCTTTCTTT.

The chain combines TRBV18 with TRBJ2-3; 12 bases map to TRBD2. In germline, CDR1 is KGHSH, CDR2 LQKENI. The V gene end was trimmed by 3 bases and the J gene end by 3 bases; junction bases not matched to a gene: 4. The CDR3 totals 16 residues. CDR3 DNA sequence: TGTGCCAGCTCACCGCTAGCGGGAGGGATGACAGATACGCAGTATTTT. Amino acids: CASSPLAGGMTDTQYF.

The chain uses TRBV28 and TRBJ1-1; TRBD1 is a possible D gene (5 bases). The CDR3 runs 13 residues. CDR1 MDHEN and CDR2 SYDVKM come from the germline V gene. CDR3 in amino acids: CVSGRMGVTEAFF. In nucleotides, the CDR3 is TGTGTTTCAGGCAGGATGGGGGTAACTGAAGCTTTCTTT.

The chain combines TRBV5-1 with TRBJ2-2; 8 bases fit TRBD1. CDR1 is SGHRS, CDR2 YFSETQ, per germline. Trimming at V came to 1 base and at J to 3 bases, leaving 5 bases not matched to a gene. CDR3 length: 16 amino acids. The CDR3 DNA sequence: TGCGCCAGCAGCTTGAGGACAGGGTTATACACCGGGGAGCTGTTTTTT. Translating gives CASSLRTGLYTGELFF.

V usage is TRBV9 and J usage is TRBJ2-1; D is possibly TRBD1 or TRBD2 (5 bases each). The CDR3 runs 15 residues. Germline values: CDR1 SGDLS, CDR2 YYNGEE. The germline V and J ends were trimmed by 0 bases and 3 bases, with 10 bases remaining between them. CDR3 amino acids: CASSVAGTRYNEQFF. CDR3 bases: TGTGCCAGCAGCGTAGCCGGGACCCGCTACAATGAGCAGTTCTTC. The full variable domain, rest sourced from reference TRBV9 and TRBJ2-1, is DSGVTQTPKHLITATGQRVTLRCSPRSGDLSVYWYQQSLDQGLQFLIQYYNGEERAKGNILERFSAQQFPDLHSELNLSSLELGDSALYFCASSVAGTRYNEQFFGPGTRLTVL.

This clone was observed once. The chain links TRBV5-1 to TRBJ2-7; TRBD2 aligns across 8 bases. CDR1 SGHRS and CDR2 YFSETQ come from the germline V gene. V shed 5 bases, J shed 3 bases, and the junction held 4 bases outside the gene matches. This CDR3 is built from 13 residues. CDR3 loop: CASRLAENYEQYF. The CDR3 DNA reads TGCGCCAGCAGACTAGCGGAGAACTACGAGCAGTACTTC. The full variable domain, with the rest looked up from reference TRBV5-1 and TRBJ2-7, is KAGVTQTPRYLIKTRGQQVTLSCSPISGHRSVSWYQQTPGQGLQFLFEYFSETQRNKGNFPGRFSGRQFSNSRSEMNVSTLELGDSALYLCASRLAENYEQYFGPGTRLTVT.

This clone has just one count. The J gene is TRBJ2-5, the V gene TRBV4-1; the D gene could be TRBD1 or TRBD2 (5 bases each). Germline V gives CDR1 MGHRA, CDR2 YSYEKL. The V end lost 4 bases, the J end lost 2 bases, and 14 bases lay between the germline ends. There are 15 residues in the CDR3. As DNA, the CDR3 is TGCGCCAGCAGCCCCCTTTCCGGGGCTCAAGAGACCCAGTACTTC. It specifies CASSPLSGAQETQYF.

V and J are TRBV4-2 and TRBJ1-3, with D possibly matching TRBD1 (5 bases). The CDR3 is 18 amino acids. CDR1 and CDR2 from the germline V gene are LGHNA and YNFKEQ. V lost 5 bases to trimming and J lost 0 bases, with 20 bases between them. CDR3: CASSNPDFGALSGNTIYF. DNA for the CDR3: TGTGCCAGCAGCAACCCCGACTTTGGGGCACTCTCTGGAAACACCATATATTTT.

This chain joins TRBV7-3 and TRBJ2-5; TRBD1 might be the D (6 bases). CDR3 length: 13 amino acids. Trimming cost V 5 bases and J 4 bases, with 11 bases left between them. Per germline, CDR1 SGHTA and CDR2 FQGTGA. The CDR3 coding sequence is TGTGCCAGCAGCCGAGGACAGCGAGAGACCCAGTACTTC. Encoded protein: CASSRGQRETQYF.

This rearrangement joins TRBV6-5 to TRBJ2-3; no firm D call. This CDR3 region has 13 residues. V lost 10 bases to trimming and J lost 4 bases, with 15 bases between them. Germline loops: CDR1 MNHEY, CDR2 SVGAGI. CDR3 protein: CATRVPHADTQYF. The CDR3 nucleotides read TGTGCCACTCGGGTGCCCCACGCAGATACGCAGTATTTT.

As to this clone: The same CDR3 is also encoded by other DNA sequences in this sample. V is TRBV9 and J is TRBJ2-3; D unclear. The germline V gene has CDR1 SGDLS and CDR2 YYNGEE. V was pared by 0 bases and J by 2 bases, with 1 base between. The CDR3 consists of 12 residues. The CDR3 loop is CASSVVTDTQYF. CDR3 nucleotides: TGTGCCAGCAGCGTAGTCACAGATACGCAGTATTTT.